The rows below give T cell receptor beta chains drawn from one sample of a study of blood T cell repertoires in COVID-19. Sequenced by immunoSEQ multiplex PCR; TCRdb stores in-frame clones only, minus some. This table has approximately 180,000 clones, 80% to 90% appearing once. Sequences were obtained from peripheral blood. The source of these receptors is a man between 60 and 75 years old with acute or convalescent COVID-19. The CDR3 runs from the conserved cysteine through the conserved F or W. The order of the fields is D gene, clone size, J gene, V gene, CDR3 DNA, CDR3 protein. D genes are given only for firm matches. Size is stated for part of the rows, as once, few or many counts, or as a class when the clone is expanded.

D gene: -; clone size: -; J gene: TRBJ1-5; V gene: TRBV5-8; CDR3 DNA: TGTGCCAGCAGCTACCCCGGGCAGCCCCAGCATTTT; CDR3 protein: CASSYPGQPQHF
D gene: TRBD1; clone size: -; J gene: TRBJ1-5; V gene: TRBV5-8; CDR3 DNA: TGTGCCAGCAGCTTGGTCGGGACAGGGCTTCAGCCCCAGCATTTT; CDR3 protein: CASSLVGTGLQPQHF
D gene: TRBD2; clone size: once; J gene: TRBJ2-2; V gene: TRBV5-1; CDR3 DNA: TGCGCCAGCAGCTTGGCTCAACTAGCGGGCGTCACCGGGGAGCTGTTTTTT; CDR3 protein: CASSLAQLAGVTGELFF
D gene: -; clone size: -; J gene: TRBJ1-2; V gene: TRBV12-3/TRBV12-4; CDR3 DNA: TGTGCCAGCAGTTTAAGGGCTAGAGGGGGCTACACCTTC; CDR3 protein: CASSLRARGGYTF
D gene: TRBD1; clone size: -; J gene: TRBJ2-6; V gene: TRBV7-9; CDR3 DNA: TGTGCCAGCAGCTTAAGGGACAGGGCTGGGGCCAACGTCCTGACTTTC; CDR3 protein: CASSLRDRAGANVLTF
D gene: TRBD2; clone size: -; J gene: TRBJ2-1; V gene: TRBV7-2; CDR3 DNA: TGTGCCGCAGCGGCGGGAGTTTACAATGAGCAGTTCTTC; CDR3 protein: CAAAAGVYNEQFF
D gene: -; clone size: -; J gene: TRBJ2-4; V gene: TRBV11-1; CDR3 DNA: TGTGCCAGCAGCTTAAACCTACGAGACATTCAGTACTTC; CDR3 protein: CASSLNLRDIQYF
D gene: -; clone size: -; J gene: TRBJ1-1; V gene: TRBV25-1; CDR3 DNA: TGTGCCAGCAGTGAATTTGGACTACCGAACACTGAAGCTTTCTTT; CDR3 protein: CASSEFGLPNTEAFF
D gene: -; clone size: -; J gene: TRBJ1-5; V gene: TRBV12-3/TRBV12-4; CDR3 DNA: TGTGCCAGCAGCCCCGGGGGGAATCAGCCCCAGCATTTT; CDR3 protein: CASSPGGNQPQHF
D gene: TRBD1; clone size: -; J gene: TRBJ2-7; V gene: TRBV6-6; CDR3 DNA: TGTGCCACCCGACAGGGTTCCTACGAGCAGTACTTC; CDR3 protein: CATRQGSYEQYF
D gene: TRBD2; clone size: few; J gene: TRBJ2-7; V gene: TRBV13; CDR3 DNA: TGTGCCAGCAGCGTGACTAGCGGGAGGATATACTTC; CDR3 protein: CASSVTSGRIYF
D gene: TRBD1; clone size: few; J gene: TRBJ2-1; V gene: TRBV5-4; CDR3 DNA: TGTGCCAGCAGCCGGACAGGGAGCTCCTACAATGAGCAGTTCTTC; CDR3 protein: CASSRTGSSYNEQFF
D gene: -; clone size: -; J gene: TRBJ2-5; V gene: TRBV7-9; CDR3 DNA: TGTGCCAGCAGCCTGGAGGGAGCGTTACAAGAGACCCAGTACTTC; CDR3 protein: CASSLEGALQETQYF
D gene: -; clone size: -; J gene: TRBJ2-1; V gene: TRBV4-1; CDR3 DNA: TGCGCCAGCAGCCAAGTAATTCTAGAAGATGAGCAGTTCTTC; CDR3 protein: CASSQVILEDEQFF
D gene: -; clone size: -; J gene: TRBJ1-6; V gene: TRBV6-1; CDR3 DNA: TGTGCCAGCAGTGAATTCCGGGGAGGCGTATCACCCCTCCACTTT; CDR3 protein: CASSEFRGGVSPLHF
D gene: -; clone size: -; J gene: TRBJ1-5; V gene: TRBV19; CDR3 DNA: TGTGCCAGTAGTATAGACGGACAGCTAAATCAGCCCCAGCATTTT; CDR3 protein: CASSIDGQLNQPQHF
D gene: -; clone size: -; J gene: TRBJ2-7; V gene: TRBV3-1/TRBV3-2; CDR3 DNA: TGTGCCAGCAGCCAACGAGGGAGGTACGAGCAGTACTTC; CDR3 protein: CASSQRGRYEQYF
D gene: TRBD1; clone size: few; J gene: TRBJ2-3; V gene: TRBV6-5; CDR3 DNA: TGTGCCAGCAGGGGGGGACAGGGAGGATTTGATACGCAGTATTTT; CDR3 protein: CASRGGQGGFDTQYF
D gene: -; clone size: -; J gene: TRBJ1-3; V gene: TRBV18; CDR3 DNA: TGTGCCAGCTCACCAGGCGGATACTCTGGAAACACCATATATTTT; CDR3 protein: CASSPGGYSGNTIYF
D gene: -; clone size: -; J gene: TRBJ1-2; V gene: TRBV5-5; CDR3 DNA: TGTGCCAGCAGACTCTCCGGGGGGCAGGGTGGCTACACCTTC; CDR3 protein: CASRLSGGQGGYTF
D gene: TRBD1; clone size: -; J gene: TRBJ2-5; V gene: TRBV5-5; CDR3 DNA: TGTGCCAGCAGCCTACGCTTGGCAGGGGGCCAAGAGACCCAGTACTTC; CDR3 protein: CASSLRLAGGQETQYF
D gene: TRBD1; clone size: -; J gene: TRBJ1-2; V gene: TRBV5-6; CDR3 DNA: TGTGCCAGCAGCCGCCTGACAGGGGAGGATGGCTACACCTTC; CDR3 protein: CASSRLTGEDGYTF
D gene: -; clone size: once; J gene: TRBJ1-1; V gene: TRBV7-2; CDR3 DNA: TGTGCCAGCAGCTTAGGACAGATGAACACTGAAGCTTTCTTT; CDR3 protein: CASSLGQMNTEAFF
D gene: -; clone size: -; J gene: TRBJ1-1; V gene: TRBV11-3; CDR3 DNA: TGTGCCAGCAGCTTAGTGGCCGCCCCCCCTTTCTTT; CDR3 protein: CASSLVAAPPFF